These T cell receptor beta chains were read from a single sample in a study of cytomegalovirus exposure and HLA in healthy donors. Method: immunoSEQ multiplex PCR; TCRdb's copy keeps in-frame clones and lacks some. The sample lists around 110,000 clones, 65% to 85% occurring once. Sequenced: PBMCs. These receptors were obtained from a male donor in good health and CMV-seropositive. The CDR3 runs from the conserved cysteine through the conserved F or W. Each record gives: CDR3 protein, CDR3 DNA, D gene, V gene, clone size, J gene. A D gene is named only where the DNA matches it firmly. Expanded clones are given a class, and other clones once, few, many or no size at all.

CASSRQGERSNQPQHF | TGTGCCAGCAGTAGACAGGGGGAAAGGAGCAATCAGCCCCAGCATTTT | TRBD1 | TRBV2 | - | TRBJ1-5
CASSQAVGTSPGELFF | TGTGCCAGCAGCCAAGCGGTAGGGACTTCACCCGGGGAGCTGTTTTTT | - | TRBV4-2 | - | TRBJ2-2
CASSGGGQPQHF | TGTGCCAGCAGTGGGGGGGGTCAGCCCCAGCATTTT | - | TRBV2 | - | TRBJ1-5
CASGDSQKRNTEAFF | TGTGCCAGCGGCGATAGTCAAAAGCGGAACACTGAAGCTTTCTTT | - | TRBV6-5 | - | TRBJ1-1
CASSEGQAGGNEQYF | TGTGCCAGCAGTGAAGGACAGGCAGGGGGCAACGAGCAGTACTTC | TRBD1 | TRBV6-1 | - | TRBJ2-7
CASSYRRQPNTGELFF | TGTGCCAGCAGTTACCGGCGACAGCCAAACACCGGGGAGCTGTTTTTT | - | TRBV6-5 | - | TRBJ2-2
CASSLQGGADTQYF | TGCGCCAGCAGTCTGCAGGGAGGTGCAGATACGCAGTATTTT | - | TRBV5-1 | - | TRBJ2-3
CASIPNRDISYEQYF | TGTGCCAGCATCCCGAACCGGGACATCTCCTACGAGCAGTACTTC | - | TRBV9 | few | TRBJ2-7
CASSPTGGNYGYTF | TGTGCCAGCTCACCAACGGGCGGGAACTATGGCTACACCTTC | - | TRBV18 | - | TRBJ1-2
CSVAGTAQETQYF | TGCAGCGTAGCCGGGACAGCGCAAGAGACCCAGTACTTC | TRBD1 | TRBV29-1 | - | TRBJ2-5
CASSYSTGLGTYEQYF | TGTGCCAGCAGTTACTCAACGGGTTTGGGTACCTACGAGCAGTACTTC | - | TRBV6-5 | few | TRBJ2-7
CASLSQGLYGYTF | TGTGCCAGCCTTTCACAGGGTCTTTATGGCTACACCTTC | - | TRBV28 | once | TRBJ1-2
CASSLAPAGGQDTQYF | TGTGCCAGCAGCTTAGCCCCAGCGGGGGGGCAGGATACGCAGTATTTT | TRBD2 | TRBV7-9 | - | TRBJ2-3
CASCGGEGLKDTQYF | TGTGCCAGTTGCGGGGGGGAGGGCCTTAAAGATACGCAGTATTTT | TRBD2 | TRBV6-5 | - | TRBJ2-3
CASSPMPPMNTEAFF | TGTGCCAGCAGCCCGATGCCGCCTATGAACACTGAAGCTTTCTTT | - | TRBV7-6 | - | TRBJ1-1
CSVRHSAYEQYF | TGCAGCGTTCGTCATTCGGCCTACGAGCAGTACTTC | - | TRBV29-1 | - | TRBJ2-7
CASSPPSSGVQETQYF | TGTGCCAGCTCACCACCGTCTAGCGGGGTTCAAGAGACCCAGTACTTC | TRBD2 | TRBV18 | few | TRBJ2-5
CASRGTGTETYEQYF | TGTGCCAGCAGAGGGACCGGGACAGAGACCTACGAGCAGTACTTC | TRBD1 | TRBV28 | - | TRBJ2-7
CASSLIRGGKNIQYF | TGTGCCAGCAGCTTAATTCGGGGGGGGAAAAACATTCAGTACTTC | TRBD2 | TRBV7-3 | - | TRBJ2-4
CASSYEGGGNQPQHF | TGTGCCAGCAGTTACGAGGGTGGAGGCAATCAGCCCCAGCATTTT | - | TRBV6-5 | - | TRBJ1-5
CASSPRDSSREQYF | TGTGCCAGCAGCCCCCGGGACTCCTCTCGGGAGCAGTACTTC | - | TRBV11-1 | - | TRBJ2-7
CASSLPQEPSYNSPLHF | TGCGCCAGCAGCTTGCCACAGGAACCCTCCTATAATTCACCCCTCCACTTT | - | TRBV5-1 | - | TRBJ1-6
CASSLKTGGTDTQYF | TGTGCCAGCAGCTTAAAAACAGGGGGCACAGATACGCAGTATTTT | TRBD1 | TRBV7-9 | - | TRBJ2-3
CASSLPDREAFF | TGTGCCAGCAGCCTACCAGACAGGGAAGCTTTCTTT | - | TRBV11-2 | - | TRBJ1-1
CASSLDIRGYTF | TGTGCCAGCAGCTTAGATATACGGGGCTACACCTTC | - | TRBV7-2 | - | TRBJ1-2
CASSPRLKRGAHGELFF | TGTGCCAGCAGCCCCCGGTTGAAGCGGGGGGCCCACGGGGAGCTGTTTTTT | TRBD2 | TRBV11-2 | - | TRBJ2-2
CASSRDSRVGGWGTEAFF | TGTGCCAGCAGTAGGGACAGCCGAGTTGGGGGTTGGGGCACTGAAGCTTTCTTT | TRBD1 | TRBV27 | - | TRBJ1-1
CASSAGTGAISYEQYF | TGTGCCAGCAGTGCCGGGACAGGGGCAATATCCTACGAGCAGTACTTC | TRBD1 | TRBV9 | - | TRBJ2-7
CASSFETYNEQFF | TGTGCCAGCAGCTTTGAGACTTACAATGAGCAGTTCTTC | - | TRBV5-6 | - | TRBJ2-1
CASILSPTQAYEQYF | TGTGCCAGCATTCTCAGTCCGACACAAGCCTACGAGCAGTACTTC | - | TRBV6-1 | few | TRBJ2-7
CASSYPTGGPRKQYF | TGTGCCAGCAGTTACCCTACGGGGGGGCCTCGCAAGCAGTACTTC | TRBD2 | TRBV6-5 | - | TRBJ2-7
CASSLMADTEAFF | TGTGCCAGCAGCTTAATGGCCGACACTGAAGCTTTCTTT | - | TRBV7-3 | - | TRBJ1-1
CASSLTDTGYEQYF | TGTGCCAGCAGCTTGACGGACACGGGCTACGAGCAGTACTTC | - | TRBV5-6 | - | TRBJ2-7
CASSFTNRGETQYF | TGTGCCAGCAGTTTTACGAACAGGGGAGAGACCCAGTACTTC | TRBD1 | TRBV28 | - | TRBJ2-5
CASSVGDIAEAFF | TGTGCCAGCAGCGTAGGCGACATTGCTGAAGCTTTCTTT | - | TRBV9 | once | TRBJ1-1
CASSFLVTGSYEQYF | TGTGCCAGCAGTTTTTTAGTTACAGGCTCCTACGAGCAGTACTTC | - | TRBV28 | - | TRBJ2-7
CASSSGQTNTGELFF | TGTGCCAGCAGCTCGGGACAGACGAACACCGGGGAGCTGTTTTTT | TRBD1 | TRBV5-4 | few | TRBJ2-2
CASSRGRGRGQYEQYF | TGCGCCAGCAGCCGAGGGAGAGGCAGGGGGCAGTACGAGCAGTACTTC | TRBD1 | TRBV4-1 | - | TRBJ2-7
CASSLDPGQPQHF | TGCGCCAGCAGCTTGGATCCCGGTCAGCCCCAGCATTTT | - | TRBV5-1 | - | TRBJ1-5
CASSTGQGLYEQYF | TGTGCCAGTAGTACGGGACAGGGTCTCTACGAGCAGTACTTC | TRBD1 | TRBV19 | - | TRBJ2-7
CASSLSSGGLDTQYF | TGTGCCAGCAGCTTATCGTCGGGGGGGCTCGATACGCAGTATTTT | TRBD2 | TRBV7-2 | few | TRBJ2-3
CSVEGQGKNIQYF | TGCAGCGTTGAAGGGCAGGGAAAAAACATTCAGTACTTC | - | TRBV29-1 | - | TRBJ2-4
CASSPRTGDAYNSPLHF | TGTGCCAGCAGTCCCAGGACAGGGGACGCTTATAATTCACCCCTCCACTTT | TRBD1 | TRBV27 | - | TRBJ1-6
CASSYAGTGGEKLFF | TGTGCCAGCAGTTACGCCGGGACAGGGGGTGAAAAACTGTTTTTT | TRBD1 | TRBV6-5 | - | TRBJ1-4
CASSFPGVMDF | TGTGCCAGCAGTTTCCCAGGTGTCATGGATTTT | - | TRBV28 | - | TRBJ2-3
CASSHRLAGGNEQFF | TGTGCCAGTAGTCATCGACTAGCGGGAGGGAATGAGCAGTTCTTC | TRBD2 | TRBV19 | - | TRBJ2-1
CSVAGLAGGPPRTDTQYF | TGCAGCGTGGCGGGACTAGCGGGAGGTCCACCCCGCACAGATACGCAGTATTTT | TRBD2 | TRBV29-1 | - | TRBJ2-3
CASSEPGQGRDTQYF | TGTGCCAGCAGTGAACCGGGACAGGGAAGAGATACGCAGTATTTT | TRBD1 | TRBV25-1 | - | TRBJ2-3
CSAGQTNYGYPF | TGCAGCGCGGGACAGACTAACTATGGCTACCCCTTC | TRBD1 | TRBV29-1 | - | TRBJ1-2
CASSYAGGLTEAFF | TGTGCCAGCAGTTACGCCGGGGGGCTCACTGAAGCTTTCTTT | - | TRBV6-5 | few | TRBJ1-1
CASSWGDSPNYGYTF | TGTGCCAGCAGCTGGGGGGACAGCCCTAACTATGGCTACACCTTC | TRBD1 | TRBV5-4 | - | TRBJ1-2
CASSLGGTDTQYF | TGTGCCAGCAGCTTAGGAGGCACAGATACGCAGTATTTT | - | TRBV7-9 | - | TRBJ2-3
CAWSQGLVNSPLHF | TGTGCCTGGAGTCAGGGGTTAGTTAATTCACCCCTCCACTTT | - | TRBV30 | - | TRBJ1-6